The 29 T cell receptor beta chains below come from one sample, sequenced in a study of shared clonotypes between healthy human individuals. Produced via immunoSEQ multiplex PCR; TCRdb's table is partial and in-frame only. The sample consists of about 1.9 million clones, about 94% of them appearing once. CD45RO-negative cells were positively selected for CCR7, leaving out terminally differentiated effector memory CD45RA+ cells. The source material was naive CD8+ T cells from PBMCs. The receptors originated from a man aged 18 to 29 in good health. Some clones in this sample may be carry-over from other donors' samples.

The chain combines TRBV21-1 with TRBJ2-5; TRBD1, the table's D call, was not compared with the DNA. TRBV21-1 is reported as a pseudogene. The CDR3 totals 12 residues. CDR3 in amino acids: CASCIDRQTQYF. CDR3 DNA: TGTGCCAGCTGCATAGACAGGCAGACCCAGTACTTC.

The chain recombines TRBV9 with TRBJ2-1, with D perhaps assigned TRBD1 or TRBD2 (5 bases each). From germline, CDR1 is SGDLS and CDR2 YYNGEE. With 3 bases removed from V and 0 bases from J, the gap between germline ends came to 16 bases. This CDR3 is 17 amino acids long. CDR3 amino acids: CASSARDADSSYNEQFF. The CDR3 DNA follows: TGTGCCAGCAGCGCCCGGGACGCCGATAGCTCCTACAATGAGCAGTTCTTC.

V and J are TRBV19 and TRBJ2-1; D remains ambiguous. With 0 bases removed from V and 5 bases from J, the gap between germline ends came to 17 bases. Germline CDR1 reads LNHDA; CDR2 reads SQIVND (reference sequence). The CDR3 length is 17 residues. CDR3 nucleotide sequence: TGTGCCAGTAGTATAGATCTCGAGGCTAGGGATCACAATGAGCAGTTCTTC. Translated, it gives CASSIDLEARDHNEQFF.

CDR3 sequence: CASTPGGVREKLFF. CDR3 DNA: TGTGCCAGCACCCCTGGGGGGGTAAGGGAAAAACTGTTTTTT. This chain uses TRBV27 with TRBJ1-4, with TRBD1 as a possible D gene (5 bases). V was clipped by 7 bases and J by 8 bases, with 17 bases between them. The CDR3 runs to 14 residues. The germline gives CDR1 MNHEY, CDR2 SMNVEV (reference sequence).

The chain couples TRBV6-5 to TRBJ2-3, with 10 bases identical to TRBD1. CDR1 MNHEY and CDR2 SVGAGI come from the germline V gene. The ends lost 1 base at V and 3 bases at J; junction bases unmatched: 4. The CDR3 length is 16 residues. CDR3 bases: TGTGCCAGCAGTTACTTTGGGACAGGGGTGACAGATACGCAGTATTTT. Its translation: CASSYFGTGVTDTQYF.

CDR3 bases: TGTGCCACCAGCAATACGGCTACTAACTATGGCTACACCTTC. As protein: CATSNTATNYGYTF. This chain connects TRBV15 to TRBJ1-2, with unresolved D. Trimming stripped 4 bases from V and 0 bases from J, with 9 bases between. The V gene's germline CDR1 is LNHNV and CDR2 YYDKDF (reference sequence). The CDR3 consists of 14 residues. The full variable domain, in which reference TRBV15 and TRBJ1-2 provide the parts outside the CDR3, is DAMVIQNPRYQVTQFGKPVTLSCSQTLNHNVMYWYQQKSSQAPKLLFHYYDKDFNNEADTPDNFQSRRPNTSFCFLDIRSPGLGDTAMYLCATSNTATNYGYTFGSGTRLTVV.

This chain joins TRBV4-1 and TRBJ1-1, with a weak D call TRBD1 (5 bases). Trimming removed 7 bases at V and 0 bases at J, with 21 bases between. The length of the CDR3 is 17 residues. Germline V CDR1 and CDR2: MGHRA, YSYEKL. CDR3 in amino acids: CASTLREGTTLNTEAFF. CDR3 sequence (DNA): TGCGCCAGCACTTTAAGGGAGGGGACTACTCTGAACACTGAAGCTTTCTTT.

This CDR3 reads CASSRRLMNTEAFF. The CDR3 DNA reads TGTGCCAGCAGTCGACGACTTATGAACACTGAAGCTTTCTTT. The V call is TRBV21-1, the J call TRBJ1-1. TRBV21-1 is designated a pseudogene. The length of the CDR3 is 14 residues.

This clone has a single count. V and J are TRBV19 and TRBJ2-3, with 9 bases identical to TRBD1. Germline V CDR1 and CDR2: LNHDA, SQIVND (reference sequence). V dropped 5 bases and J dropped 2; count of bases not matched to a gene: 5. The CDR3 spans 15 residues. The CDR3 sequence: CASSPGQGLTDTQYF. CDR3 nucleotide sequence: TGTGCCAGTAGTCCTGGACAGGGGCTCACAGATACGCAGTATTTT.

For the CDR3, the DNA is TGTGCCAGCAGTGAAGCGGGAGAAGTTTGGGTGCAGTTCTTC. Translated: CASSEAGEVWVQFF. The genes are TRBV25-1 and TRBJ2-1; the match to TRBD2 covers 7 bases. The germline V gene encodes CDR1 MGHDK and CDR2 SYGVNS. Germline trimming cut 2 bases from V and 12 bases from J; bases unmatched to any gene: 10. The CDR3 loop spans 14 amino acids.

The chain couples TRBV27 to TRBJ2-2; no definite D call. The germline CDR1 and CDR2 sequences are MNHEY and SMNVEV (reference sequence). Trimming pared 2 bases from V and 5 bases from J, leaving 15 bases between. CDR3 length: 16 amino acids. The DNA for the CDR3 is TGTGCCAGCAGTTTAGATGCCTTTGCGAGGACCGGGGAGCTGTTTTTT. As protein: CASSLDAFARTGELFF.

The chain has TRBV6-5 and TRBJ1-2; D not resolved. CDR3 length: 13 amino acids. Trimming cost V 0 bases and J 7 bases, with 9 bases left between them. Germline V gene sequence: CDR1 MNHEY, CDR2 SVGAGI. CDR3: CASSYSILSGYTF. CDR3 coding DNA: TGTGCCAGCAGTTACTCGATTTTGAGTGGCTACACCTTC.

The CDR3 region has the DNA TGTGCCAGCAGAGACACGGACTCTGGGGCCAACGTCCTGACTTTC. This encodes CASRDTDSGANVLTF. This chain links TRBV6-6 with TRBJ2-6; D unresolved. Germline V gives CDR1 MNHNY, CDR2 SVGAGI (reference sequence). The CDR3 is made up of 15 amino acids. With 6 bases removed from V and 0 bases from J, the gap between germline ends came to 9 bases.

The rearrangement joins TRBV5-5 to TRBJ2-7; 11 nucleotides match TRBD2. The germline gives CDR1 SGHKS, CDR2 YYEKEE (reference sequence). The CDR3 loop spans 15 amino acids. V shed 3 bases, J shed 5 bases, and the junction held 7 bases outside the gene matches. The CDR3 nucleotides read TGTGCCAGCAGCTCCTTAGCGGGAGGGCCGCACGAGCAGTACTTC. Protein sequence: CASSSLAGGPHEQYF.

The genes are TRBV5-1 and TRBJ1-4; no clear D. Germline V gene data show CDR1 as SGHRS and CDR2 as YFSETQ. V lost 1 base to trimming and J lost 7 bases, with 11 bases between them. CDR3 length: 14 residues. In DNA, the CDR3 is TGCGCCAGCAGCTTGTCGTCAGTCGGTGAAAAACTGTTTTTT. It translates to CASSLSSVGEKLFF.

The chain is built from TRBV27 and TRBJ1-5, with TRBD1 matching over 12 bases. Germline loops: CDR1 MNHEY, CDR2 SMNVEV (reference sequence). The CDR3 contains 15 residues. The V gene end was trimmed by 3 bases and the J gene end by 11 bases; junction bases not matched to a gene: 8. The CDR3 sequence: CASSFGTGGGGAQHF. CDR3 bases: TGTGCCAGCAGTTTTGGGACAGGGGGCGGCGGGGCCCAGCATTTT.

This chain links TRBV7-2 with TRBJ2-3; 10 bases are shared with TRBD2. The V gene's germline CDR1 is SGHTA and CDR2 FQGNSA. The CDR3 contains 15 residues. The J segment lost 5 bases and the V segment lost 3 bases, leaving 5 bases of the junction unmatched. The CDR3 spells CASSFGVAGGDTQYF. The CDR3 nucleotides read TGTGCCAGCAGCTTTGGGGTAGCGGGAGGAGATACGCAGTATTTT.

The rearrangement uses TRBV19 and TRBJ1-1; D unresolved. This CDR3 has 15 amino acids. Germline CDR1 is LNHDA and CDR2 is SQIVND (reference sequence). Trimming left V 5 bases short and J 3 bases short, with 16 bases between. Here the CDR3 reads CASSSWGEWDTEAFF. The CDR3 coding sequence is TGTGCCAGTAGTTCGTGGGGAGAATGGGACACTGAAGCTTTCTTT.

This chain connects TRBV2 to TRBJ1-2; 8 bases align to TRBD1. The CDR3 runs to 16 residues. With 5 bases clipped from V and 1 base from J, the junction kept 9 bases outside the gene matches. Germline V gives CDR1 SNHLY, CDR2 FYNNEI. The chain's CDR3 is CASSPGRTGINYGYTF. The CDR3 DNA reads as TGTGCCAGCAGTCCCGGCAGGACAGGGATTAACTATGGCTACACCTTC.

V gene TRBV7-3 combines with J gene TRBJ2-4; TRBD1 agrees at 10 bases. V lost 6 bases to trimming and J lost 5 bases; unmatched junction nucleotides: 4. Per germline, CDR1 SGHTA and CDR2 FQGTGA. This CDR3 comprises 14 residues. CDR3 region: CASSRTGGENIQYF. CDR3 nucleotides: TGTGCCAGCAGTAGGACAGGGGGTGAAAACATTCAGTACTTC.

The chain recombines TRBV27 with TRBJ2-7; D remains ambiguous. Per germline, CDR1 MNHEY and CDR2 SMNVEV (reference sequence). V lost 5 bases to trimming and J lost 2 bases, with 16 bases between them. The CDR3 has 15 amino acids. The CDR3 is CASSPWQQNPYEQYF. CDR3 sequence (DNA): TGTGCCAGCAGTCCTTGGCAACAAAATCCCTACGAGCAGTACTTC.

The CDR3 DNA reads TGCGCCAGCAGCCAAGTATCCACCGGGGGGTTTAAAAACATTCAGTACTTC. Translated: CASSQVSTGGFKNIQYF. The chain couples TRBV4-3 to TRBJ2-4, with 7 positions matching TRBD2. The CDR3 has 17 residues. Germline lookup yields CDR1 LGHNA and CDR2 YSLEER. Trimming at V came to 1 base and at J to 4 bases, leaving 10 bases not matched to a gene.

The chain is built from TRBV4-3 and TRBJ2-4; the match to TRBD2 covers 12 bases. Germline CDR1 and CDR2: LGHNA and YSLEER. This CDR3 is 14 amino acids long. J gave up 8 bases and V 5 bases, and 4 bases lay outside the gene matches. The CDR3 sequence: CASSVRTSGDIQYF. DNA for the CDR3: TGCGCCAGCAGCGTTAGGACTAGCGGGGACATTCAGTACTTC.

This rearrangement joins TRBV28 to TRBJ2-3; D gene uncertain. CDR1 and CDR2 from the germline V gene are MDHEN and SYDVKM. The germline V and J ends were trimmed by 3 bases and 0 bases, with 7 bases remaining between them. This CDR3 is 14 amino acids long. The CDR3 loop is CASSFYSSTDTQYF. Here the CDR3 DNA reads TGTGCCAGCAGTTTTTATTCTAGCACAGATACGCAGTATTTT. Looking up the rest from reference TRBV28 and TRBJ2-3 gives the full variable domain: DVKVTQSSRYLVKRTGEKVFLECVQDMDHENMFWYRQDPGLGLRLIYFSYDVKMKEKGDIPEGYSVSREKKERFSLILESASTNQTSMYLCASSFYSSTDTQYFGPGTRLTVL.

This clone was detected once. The chain employs TRBV27 and TRBJ1-4; D is unclear. The V end lost 5 bases, the J end lost 0 bases, and 13 bases lay between the germline ends. The CDR3 has 16 residues. Per the germline V gene, CDR1 is MNHEY and CDR2 is SMNVEV (reference sequence). The CDR3: CASSPLLAATNEKLFF. The CDR3 region has the DNA TGTGCCAGCAGTCCCCTCCTGGCTGCAACTAATGAAAAACTGTTTTTT. Together with reference TRBV27 and TRBJ1-4, the CDR3 gives the full variable domain: EAQVTQNPRYLITVTGKKLTVTCSQNMNHEYMSWYRQDPGLGLRQIYYSMNVEVTDKGDVPEGYKVSRKEKRNFPLILESPSPNQTSLYFCASSPLLAATNEKLFFGSGTQLSVL.

The V and J genes are TRBV5-4 and TRBJ1-1, with D perhaps TRBD1 (5 bases). The ends were cut back, 4 bases at V and 5 bases at J, with 21 bases in the middle. The CDR3 length is 16 residues. Germline CDR1 is SGHNT and CDR2 is YYREEE (reference sequence). In DNA, the CDR3 is TGTGCCAGCAGCCTGAGACGGGAGCGGGGCGGGACTGAAGCTTTCTTT. Amino acids: CASSLRRERGGTEAFF. Full variable domain (outside the CDR3, taken from reference TRBV5-4 and TRBJ1-1): ETGVTQSPTHLIKTRGQQVTLRCSSQSGHNTVSWYQQALGQGPQFIFQYYREEENGRGNFPPRFSGLQFPNYSSELNVNALELDDSALYLCASSLRRERGGTEAFFGQGTRLTVV.

The chain carries TRBV13 and TRBJ2-1, with TRBD2 matching over 9 bases. The V segment lost 2 bases and the J segment 7 bases; nucleotides outside the gene matches: 3. The germline V gene encodes CDR1 PRHDT and CDR2 FYEKMQ (reference sequence). The CDR3 has 14 amino acids. The DNA of the CDR3 is TGTGCCAGCAGCTTAATAGCGGGAGAGAATGAGCAGTTCTTC. Protein: CASSLIAGENEQFF.

This clone was found once. The gene calls are TRBV27 and TRBJ2-7, with D perhaps TRBD2 (5 bases). CDR3 length: 16 amino acids. The germline gives CDR1 MNHEY, CDR2 SMNVEV (reference sequence). V shed 6 bases and J shed 5 bases, with 23 bases lying between them. CDR3 sequence reads: CASRGGYGVVGNEQYF. Here the CDR3 DNA reads TGTGCCAGCAGGGGTGGCTACGGAGTCGTCGGGAACGAGCAGTACTTC.

The V call is TRBV19, the J call TRBJ2-1; 9 nucleotides match TRBD2. The ends lost 5 bases at V and 2 bases at J; junction bases unmatched: 13. The V gene's germline CDR1 is LNHDA and CDR2 SQIVND (reference sequence). The CDR3 has 18 residues. The CDR3 nucleotides read TGTGCCAGTAGTTGGCATCTAGCGGGATTTGAGCCCTACAATGAGCAGTTCTTC. Protein product: CASSWHLAGFEPYNEQFF.